This T cell receptor beta chain was captured in a study of T cell clonotyping in hematopoietic cell transplantation. Per germline, CDR1 PRHDT and CDR2 FYEKMQ (reference sequence). The length of the CDR3 is 14 residues. V lost 7 bases to trimming and J lost 0 bases, with 7 bases between them. Assay used: immunoSEQ multiplex PCR; TCRdb lists only in-frame clones, some missing. The sample includes thousands of clones, about three quarters seen only once; the top ten take roughly 30%. This clone has more than one count but fewer than ten. The chain uses TRBV13 and TRBJ2-6, with D unclear. This TCR was recovered from a female patient younger than 45 who had an allogeneic stem cell transplant, so the T cells may come from the graft donor. Some clones in this sample may be carry-over from other donors' samples. This material consisted of PBMCs, taken 100 days after allogeneic stem cell transplant. CDR3 amino acids: CASNLNSGANVLTF. Written as DNA, the CDR3 is TGTGCCAGCAACCTTAACTCTGGGGCCAACGTCCTGACTTTC.